The 15 T cell receptor beta chains in this list originate from one sample, sequenced in a study of shared clonotypes between healthy human individuals. TCRdb's table, derived via immunoSEQ multiplex PCR, lists solely in-frame clones and lacks some. The sample yields 2 million to 2.5 million clones, more than 90% seen once. The sequenced material came from naive CD4+ T cells sorted from blood. Subset in this sample: CD45RA+ positively selected. The receptors shown here come from a man younger than 35 in good health.

This chain uses TRBV6-5 with TRBJ1-5, with D maybe TRBD1 (6 bases). V shed 11 bases and J shed 0 bases, with 17 bases lying between them. Germline values: CDR1 MNHEY, CDR2 SVGAGI. This CDR3 comprises 15 residues. CDR3: CALKLGAHSNQPQHF. The CDR3 coding sequence is TGTGCCCTTAAGCTGGGGGCGCATAGCAATCAGCCCCAGCATTTT.

The chain employs TRBV2 and TRBJ2-1, with 7 bases lining up with TRBD2. The ends lost 4 bases at V and 0 bases at J; junction bases unmatched: 9. CDR3 length equals 17 residues. Germline assignment: CDR1 SNHLY and CDR2 FYNNEI. The DNA of the CDR3 is TGTGCCAGCAGTGGTTTTTCGTCTAGCGGCTCCTACAATGAGCAGTTCTTC. Translation: CASSGFSSSGSYNEQFF.

The chain has TRBV5-4 and TRBJ2-7; TRBD2 matches 9 bases. V trimming: 3 bases; J trimming: 0 bases; junction bases outside the gene matches: 7. CDR1 is SGHNT and CDR2 is YYREEE in the germline V gene (reference sequence). The CDR3 sequence is 16 residues long. The CDR3 reads CASSSMTSGFSYEQYF. The CDR3 DNA is TGTGCCAGCAGCTCGATGACTAGCGGCTTCTCCTACGAGCAGTACTTC.

V is TRBV2 and J is TRBJ1-1, with D hard to call. CDR3 length: 16 residues. Germline V gene lookup returns CDR1 SNHLY and CDR2 FYNNEI. V lost 1 base and J lost 10, with 22 bases in between. CDR3 DNA sequence: TGTGCCAGCAGTGAAGAAAGGCCGGGCCCTTCCTCCACAGCTTTCTTT. Protein sequence: CASSEERPGPSSTAFF.

A word on this clone: The junction shows a germline mismatch at one end, possibly a read error. This sequence joins TRBV10-1 and TRBJ1-1, with a tentative D call TRBD1 (5 bases). The CDR3 is 12 amino acids. The V gene's germline CDR1 is WNHNN and CDR2 SYGVQD (reference sequence). The CDR3 nucleotides are TGCGCCAGCAGTGAGTCGACCCCTGGGACTTTATTT. Translation gives CASSESTPGTLF.

The chain combines TRBV9 with TRBJ2-3; D gene ambiguous. The CDR3 has 14 amino acids. Germline CDR1 is SGDLS and CDR2 is YYNGEE. The V end was cut by 2 bases, the J end by 2 bases, with 9 bases between. The CDR3 DNA is TGTGCCAGCAGCGTCGGTCTTTTCACAGATACGCAGTATTTT. Translating gives CASSVGLFTDTQYF.

The rearrangement joins TRBV28 to TRBJ1-2; TRBD1 agrees at 8 bases. The CDR3 runs to 16 residues. CDR1 is MDHEN, CDR2 SYDVKM, per germline. Trimming took 9 bases from V and 8 from J; bases not matched to a gene: 20. CDR3 DNA: TGTGCCAGTTCCCCCCCACCGGGGACAGGCCGGGAGGGCTACACCTTC. It encodes CASSPPPGTGREGYTF.

The chain uses TRBV7-9 and TRBJ2-3; the match to TRBD2 covers 11 bases. Looked up from germline, CDR1 is SEHNR and CDR2 is FQNEAQ (reference sequence). The length of the CDR3 is 15 residues. J gave up 5 bases and V 5 bases, and 6 bases lay outside the gene matches. The CDR3 loop reads CASSLSGGAGDTQYF. The DNA for the CDR3 is TGTGCCAGCAGCCTTAGCGGGGGGGCTGGAGATACGCAGTATTTT. The full variable domain, in which reference TRBV7-9 and TRBJ2-3 provide the parts outside the CDR3, is DTGVSQNPRHKITKRGQNVTFRCDPISEHNRLYWYRQTLGQGPEFLTYFQNEAQLEKSRLLSDRFSAERPKGSFSTLEIQRTEQGDSAMYLCASSLSGGAGDTQYFGPGTRLTVL.

This chain connects TRBV5-4 to TRBJ2-7; D gene ambiguous. Germline CDR1 and CDR2: SGHNT and YYREEE (reference sequence). Trimming pared 0 bases from V and 5 bases from J, leaving 15 bases between. The length of the CDR3 is 15 residues. CDR3 sequence: CASSLEPQPYDEQYF. Written as DNA, the CDR3 is TGTGCCAGCAGCTTGGAACCCCAGCCCTACGACGAGCAGTACTTC.

The V and J genes are TRBV5-4 and TRBJ2-2; D unresolved. The length of the CDR3 is 14 residues. Germline CDR1 is SGHNT and CDR2 is YYREEE (reference sequence). V lost 0 bases, J lost 3 bases, and 6 bases lay in between. The CDR3 here is CASSLDPHTGELFF. In DNA form, the CDR3 reads TGTGCCAGCAGCTTGGACCCCCACACCGGGGAGCTGTTTTTT. Drawing the rest from reference TRBV5-4 and TRBJ2-2, the complete variable domain is ETGVTQSPTHLIKTRGQQVTLRCSSQSGHNTVSWYQQALGQGPQFIFQYYREEENGRGNFPPRFSGLQFPNYSSELNVNALELDDSALYLCASSLDPHTGELFFGEGSRLTVL.

Note on this clone: In the same sample, other DNA sequences code for this CDR3. The chain employs TRBV7-9 and TRBJ1-2; D may be TRBD1 (5 bases). Per the germline V gene, CDR1 is SEHNR and CDR2 is FQNEAQ (reference sequence). This CDR3 is 13 amino acids long. V lost 0 bases to trimming and J lost 4 bases, with 6 bases between them. As DNA, the CDR3 is TGTGCCAGCAGCTTAGCGGGGGGCTATGGCTACACCTTC. It specifies CASSLAGGYGYTF.

The chain uses TRBV5-1 and TRBJ2-1, with D uncertain. CDR3 length equals 14 residues. From germline, CDR1 is SGHRS and CDR2 YFSETQ. Trimming cost V 0 bases and J 1 base, with 5 bases left between them. CDR3 bases: TGCGCCAGCAGCTTGGAGCAGTCCTACAATGAGCAGTTCTTC. Protein product: CASSLEQSYNEQFF.

V and J are TRBV11-2 and TRBJ2-4, with 12 bases aligning to TRBD1. This CDR3 comprises 14 residues. The V segment lost 4 bases and the J segment 9 bases; nucleotides outside the gene matches: 4. Germline loops: CDR1 SGHAT, CDR2 FQNNGV. The CDR3 region is CASSWDRGRVIQYF. DNA of the CDR3: TGTGCCAGCAGCTGGGACAGGGGGCGTGTCATTCAGTACTTC.

The V gene is TRBV15, the J gene TRBJ2-3; no clear D gene. V lost 3 bases and J lost 0, with 10 bases in between. Germline V gene data show CDR1 as LNHNV and CDR2 as YYDKDF (reference sequence). This CDR3 comprises 15 residues. For the CDR3, the DNA is TGTGCCACCAGCAGGAATCTAGAAAGCACAGATACGCAGTATTTT. Translated, it gives CATSRNLESTDTQYF.

The genes are TRBV5-1 and TRBJ1-2; 7 nucleotides line up with TRBD1. The CDR3 consists of 14 residues. Losses at the gene ends were 4 bases for V and 7 bases for J; bases not matched to a gene: 10. Germline-derived CDR1 and CDR2 are SGHRS and YFSETQ. The CDR3 sequence: CASSELQGGFGYTF. CDR3 nucleotides: TGCGCCAGCAGCGAGCTCCAGGGGGGCTTTGGCTACACCTTC.